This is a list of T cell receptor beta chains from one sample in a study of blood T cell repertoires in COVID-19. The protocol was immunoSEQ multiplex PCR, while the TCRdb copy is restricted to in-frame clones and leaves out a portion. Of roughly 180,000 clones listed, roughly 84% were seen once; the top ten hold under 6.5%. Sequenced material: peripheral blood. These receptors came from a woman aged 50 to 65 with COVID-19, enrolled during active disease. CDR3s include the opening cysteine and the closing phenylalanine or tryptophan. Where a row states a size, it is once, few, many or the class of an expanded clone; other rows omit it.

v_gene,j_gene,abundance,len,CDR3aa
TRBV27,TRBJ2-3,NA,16,CASSLWASGGTDTQYF
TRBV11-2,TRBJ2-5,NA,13,CASSLVIQETQYF
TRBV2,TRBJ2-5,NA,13,CASNGWGLETQYF
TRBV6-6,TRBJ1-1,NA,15,CASSYRRGGNTEAFF
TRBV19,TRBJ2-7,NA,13,CASSRAGIYEQYF
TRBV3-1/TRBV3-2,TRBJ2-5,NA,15,CASSQPDRGGQTQYF
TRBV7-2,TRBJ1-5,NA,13,CASTPGSNQPQHF
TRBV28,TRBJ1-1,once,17,CASSPFPPKTANTEAFF
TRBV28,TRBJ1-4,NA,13,CASSWGGGEKLFF
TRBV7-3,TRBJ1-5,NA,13,CASSFDTNQPQHF
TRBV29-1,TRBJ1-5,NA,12,CSVGQGETPQHF
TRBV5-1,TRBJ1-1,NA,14,CASSETGGDTEAFF
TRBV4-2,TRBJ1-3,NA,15,CASSQDLAAGNTIYF
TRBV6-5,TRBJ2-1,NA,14,CASRGDRTYNEQFF
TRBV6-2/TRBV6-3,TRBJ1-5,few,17,CASSYQTGSGGNQPQHF
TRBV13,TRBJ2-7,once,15,CASSHAARDTYEQYF
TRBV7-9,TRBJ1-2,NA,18,CASSFVGSRQGGGYGYTF
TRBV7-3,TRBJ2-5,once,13,CASSQTPRETQYF
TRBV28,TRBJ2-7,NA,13,CASSFQGSYEQYF
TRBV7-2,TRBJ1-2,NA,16,CASSLEEGLANYGYTF
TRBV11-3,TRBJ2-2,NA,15,CASSLVAGRTGELFF
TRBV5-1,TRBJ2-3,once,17,CASSLERLGLVTDTQYF
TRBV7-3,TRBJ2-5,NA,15,CASSLNAALSETQYF
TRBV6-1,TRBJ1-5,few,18,CASSEVSRWVQGDQPQHF
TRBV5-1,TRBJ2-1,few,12,CASSFTGFEQFF
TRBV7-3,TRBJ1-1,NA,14,CASSILEVGTEAFF
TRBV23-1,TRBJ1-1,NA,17,CASSQPGTGTLNTEAFF
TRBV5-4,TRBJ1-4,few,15,CASSPPGATNEKLFF
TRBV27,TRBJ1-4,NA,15,CASSARGGTNEKLFF
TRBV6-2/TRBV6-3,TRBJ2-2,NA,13,CASSRISGGELFF
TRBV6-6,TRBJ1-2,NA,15,CASRLTETPEYGYTF
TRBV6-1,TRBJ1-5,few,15,CASSDRTGGNQPQHF
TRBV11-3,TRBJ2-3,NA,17,CASSIYTRQGGTDTQYF
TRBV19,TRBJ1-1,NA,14,CASSKREGNTEAFF
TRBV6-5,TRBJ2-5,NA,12,CASSLRGETQYF
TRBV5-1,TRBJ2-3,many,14,CASSLSAGTDTQYF
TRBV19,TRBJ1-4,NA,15,CASSLRTGFSEKLFF
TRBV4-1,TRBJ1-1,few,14,CASGDRDRNTEAFF
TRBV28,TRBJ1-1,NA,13,CASSFVRNTEAFF
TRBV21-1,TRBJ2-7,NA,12,CASSRDRDEQYF
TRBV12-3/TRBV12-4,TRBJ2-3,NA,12,CASSSVTDTQYF
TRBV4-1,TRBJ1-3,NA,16,CASSLGTGTSGNTIYF
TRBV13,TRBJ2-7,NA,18,CASSLEGQPLSSSYEQYF
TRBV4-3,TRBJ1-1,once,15,CASSSRGLGDTEAFF
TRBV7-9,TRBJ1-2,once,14,CASSLGQSNYGYTF
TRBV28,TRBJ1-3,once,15,CASSPPGEYGNTIYF
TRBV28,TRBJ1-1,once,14,CASSLGTQQDGAFF
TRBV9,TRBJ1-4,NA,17,CASSVDGQGATNEKLFF
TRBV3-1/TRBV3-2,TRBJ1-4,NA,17,CASSQLSPGQGNEKLFF
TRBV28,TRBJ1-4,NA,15,CASSLRDRTNEKLFF
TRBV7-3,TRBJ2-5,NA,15,CASSLTRQDPETQYF
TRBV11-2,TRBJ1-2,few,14,CASSLTLGEYGYTF
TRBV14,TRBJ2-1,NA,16,CASSQENRVGGNEQFF
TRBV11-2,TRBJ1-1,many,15,CASSSITGSHTEAFF